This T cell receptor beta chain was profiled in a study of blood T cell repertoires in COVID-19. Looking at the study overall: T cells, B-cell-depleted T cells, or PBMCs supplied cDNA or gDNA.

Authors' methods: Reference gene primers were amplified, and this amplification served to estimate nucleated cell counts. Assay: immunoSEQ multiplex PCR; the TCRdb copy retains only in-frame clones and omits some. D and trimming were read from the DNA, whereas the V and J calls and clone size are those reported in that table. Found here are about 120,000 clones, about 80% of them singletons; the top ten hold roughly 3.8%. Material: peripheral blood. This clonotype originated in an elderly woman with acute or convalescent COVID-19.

For the CDR3, the DNA is TGTGCCAGCAGCGTTTTGGCAGGGCAATACAATGAGCAGTTCTTC. Protein: CASSVLAGQYNEQFF. The V call is TRBV9, the J call TRBJ2-1; possibly TRBD1 for D (5 bases). CDR3 length: 15 residues. Germline V gives CDR1 SGDLS, CDR2 YYNGEE. V lost 2 bases and J lost 4, with 13 bases in between.